The 15 T cell receptor beta chains presented below share a single source sample, sequenced in a study of cytomegalovirus exposure and HLA in healthy donors. Profiling relied on immunoSEQ multiplex PCR, and the TCRdb table lists in-frame clones only, not all of them. This sample has about 73,000 clones, with 80% to 90% found just once. What was sequenced was PBMCs. Every receptor here comes from a young woman in good health and CMV-seropositive.

V usage is TRBV28 and J usage is TRBJ1-2; 8 bases map to TRBD1. This CDR3 comprises 17 residues. Germline loops: CDR1 MDHEN, CDR2 SYDVKM. Germline trimming cut 5 bases from V and 6 bases from J; bases unmatched to any gene: 17. The CDR3 region has the DNA TGTGCCAGCAGTCCTTTTCCCACAAACTCGGGACAGGATGGCTACACCTTC. Residues: CASSPFPTNSGQDGYTF.

V gene TRBV4-1 combines with J gene TRBJ2-7; 8 nucleotides align to TRBD1. CDR3 length: 16 amino acids. V was pared by 0 bases and J by 4 bases, with 8 bases of the junction left unmatched. Germline V gene lookup returns CDR1 MGHRA and CDR2 YSYEKL. The CDR3 is CASSQEPAGQGYEQYF. DNA of the CDR3: TGCGCCAGCAGCCAAGAGCCAGCCGGACAGGGTTACGAGCAGTACTTC.

The chain joins TRBV7-2 to TRBJ2-3, with D tentatively TRBD1 (5 bases). The CDR3 is made up of 14 amino acids. Per germline, CDR1 SGHTA and CDR2 FQGNSA. Trimming removed 1 base at V and 6 bases at J, with 11 bases between. CDR3 nucleotides: TGTGCCAGCAGCTTAGAGGGGCTCTTCGATACGCAGTATTTT. Its translation is CASSLEGLFDTQYF.

The chain is built from TRBV7-2 and TRBJ2-1; maybe TRBD2 (7 bases). CDR1 and CDR2 (germline): SGHTA, FQGNSA. The V and J ends lost 5 bases and 9 bases respectively, with 17 bases between them. This CDR3 comprises 14 residues. The chain's CDR3 is CASSPVSGGGEQFF. The CDR3 nucleotides read TGTGCCAGCAGCCCCGTTTCGGGGGGCGGTGAGCAGTTCTTC.

The rearrangement joins TRBV6-5 to TRBJ2-7; 7 nucleotides align to TRBD2. Trimming removed 8 bases from V and 1 base from J; junction bases left unmatched: 5. Germline V gives CDR1 MNHEY, CDR2 SVGAGI. The CDR3 is 13 amino acids. The CDR3 DNA sequence: TGTGCCAGCGGGACTACTAAATCCTACGAGCAGTACTTC. It yields the protein CASGTTKSYEQYF.

This sequence joins TRBV10-3 and TRBJ2-5; D is perhaps TRBD2 (6 bases). CDR3 length equals 15 residues. Germline-derived CDR1 and CDR2 are ENHRY and SYGVKD. Trimming removed 0 bases from V and 1 base from J, with 9 bases in between. In DNA form, the CDR3 reads TGTGCCATCAGTGAGTCCTTGGGGGGCCAAGAGACCCAGTACTTC. Its protein product is CAISESLGGQETQYF.

The CDR3 is CASSKEPGMNTEAFF. CDR3 nucleotides: TGTGCCAGCAGCAAAGAGCCAGGAATGAACACTGAAGCTTTCTTT. J is TRBJ1-1 and V is TRBV21-1; TRBD1, as called in the table, went unchecked against the DNA. TRBV21-1 is an annotated pseudogene. This CDR3 comprises 15 residues.

The chain is built from TRBV15 and TRBJ1-4, with 7 positions matching TRBD1. Germline V CDR1 and CDR2: LNHNV, YYDKDF (reference sequence). V lost 5 bases and J lost 2; bases outside the gene matches: 5. The CDR3 runs to 15 residues. The CDR3 sequence is CATSGKTGTNEKLFF. CDR3 nucleotides: TGTGCCACCAGCGGAAAGACAGGGACTAATGAAAAACTGTTTTTT.

CDR3 in DNA: TGTGCCAGTAGTATACCTCAAAAAGGGACTAGCGGGACAGTGACGGAGACCCAGTACTTC. This codes for CASSIPQKGTSGTVTETQYF. The rearrangement uses TRBV19 and TRBJ2-5; 13 bases fit TRBD2. CDR1 LNHDA and CDR2 SQIVND come from the germline V gene (reference sequence). Trimming took 2 bases from V and 5 from J; bases not matched to a gene: 17. The CDR3 contains 20 residues. Full variable domain (remainder filled in from reference TRBV19 and TRBJ2-5): DGGITQSPKYLFRKEGQNVTLSCEQNLNHDAMYWYRQDPGQGLRLIYYSQIVNDFQKGDIAEGYSVSREKKESFPLTVTSAQKNPTAFYLCASSIPQKGTSGTVTETQYFGPGTRLLVL.

The sample holds a few counts of this clone. V usage is TRBV4-1 and J usage is TRBJ1-5; TRBD1 matches 10 bases. The CDR3 totals 16 residues. The V segment lost 1 base and the J segment 6 bases; nucleotides outside the gene matches: 6. Germline V CDR1 and CDR2: MGHRA, YSYEKL. The CDR3 spells CASSQGDRGVVQPQHF. CDR3 in DNA: TGCGCCAGCAGCCAAGGGGACAGGGGAGTAGTTCAGCCCCAGCATTTT.

The chain joins TRBV2 to TRBJ1-2; unclear D gene. Germline CDR1 SNHLY, CDR2 FYNNEI. This CDR3 is 14 amino acids long. V was clipped by 2 bases and J by 0 bases, with 7 bases between them. CDR3 DNA sequence: TGTGCCAGCAGTGAAAAAACAGCTAACTATGGCTACACCTTC. Encoded protein: CASSEKTANYGYTF.

For the CDR3, the DNA is TGTGCCAGCAGTTACTCGAGCCAACTAGCTGGCGAGCAGTACTTC. Translation gives CASSYSSQLAGEQYF. The V call is TRBV6-5, the J call TRBJ2-7, with D tentatively TRBD2 (6 bases). This CDR3 region has 15 residues. V gave up 0 bases and J gave up 6 bases, with 15 bases separating them. Per the germline V gene, CDR1 is MNHEY and CDR2 is SVGAGI.

The chain is built from TRBV30 and TRBJ1-6; tentatively, D is TRBD1 (5 bases). Per germline, CDR1 GTSNPN and CDR2 SVGIG (reference sequence). Trimming took 3 bases from V and 8 from J, leaving 11 bases between them. The CDR3 sequence is 13 residues long. The CDR3 DNA is TGTGCCTGGAGGGCCCAGGGCTATTCACCCCTCCACTTT. Its protein is CAWRAQGYSPLHF.

The rearrangement joins TRBV6-6 to TRBJ2-3; the match to TRBD2 covers 14 bases. With V trimmed by 5 bases and J by 5 bases, 6 bases remained unmatched. Germline V gene sequence: CDR1 MNHNY, CDR2 SVGAGI (reference sequence). The CDR3 extends over 16 amino acids. Here the CDR3 DNA reads TGTGCCAGCAGTCGACGACTAGCGGGGGGGGAAGATACGCAGTATTTT. It codes for CASSRRLAGGEDTQYF.

This clone was recorded a few times. V gene TRBV4-1 combines with J gene TRBJ1-4; D remains unclear. Germline V CDR1 and CDR2: MGHRA, YSYEKL. This CDR3 has 16 residues. The V end lost 0 bases, the J end lost 6 bases, and 14 bases lay between the germline ends. CDR3 nucleotides: TGCGCCAGCAGCCAAGATTTTGGGAGAATGGATGAAAAACTGTTTTTT. Its protein is CASSQDFGRMDEKLFF.